This entry features one TCR beta chain sequence. The antigen remains undetermined. Germline CDR1 SEHNR, CDR2 FQNEAQ (reference sequence). V was clipped by 4 bases and J by 0 bases, with 9 bases between them. The CDR3 is made up of 14 amino acids. This record belongs to a study of beta chain features in type 1 diabetes. About the research overall: The study found patients and healthy donors alike in age, gender and cell yields. Summed over all samples, the examined sorted cells came to more than 85 million. Overall study findings and caveats: Within the patient group, naive, central memory and Treg TCRB repertoires appeared more similar to each other than within healthy donors. Across all four CD4+ subsets, people with type 1 diabetes showed modestly shorter TCRB CDR3s.

Sorting that relied on CD45RO/CCR7/CD25/CD127/CD95/CD27 yielded CD4+ naive, central memory, regulatory and stem cell-like memory cells. The authors reverse transcribed all of the isolated RNA, so sequencing captured expressed TCRB transcripts. Generated by immunoSEQ multiplex PCR, the TCRdb table keeps only in-frame clones and is missing some. The sample yields 330,000 or so clones, approximately 12% seen once. The TCR was taken from a woman aged 18-29 years with type 1 diabetes. Sequenced material: naive CD4+ T cells from blood. The rearrangement links TRBV7-9 to TRBJ1-1, with D perhaps matching TRBD1 (5 bases). CDR3 sequence reads: CASSSTRVNTEAFF. CDR3 coding DNA: TGTGCCAGCAGCTCCACCAGGGTGAACACTGAAGCTTTCTTT. The complete variable domain, with remaining parts taken from reference TRBV7-9 and TRBJ1-1, reads DTGVSQNPRHKITKRGQNVTFRCDPISEHNRLYWYRQTLGQGPEFLTYFQNEAQLEKSRLLSDRFSAERPKGSFSTLEIQRTEQGDSAMYLCASSSTRVNTEAFFGQGTRLTVV.